This T cell receptor (beta chain) was identified during a study of blood T cell repertoires in COVID-19. Background on the study: Acute-phase and convalescent COVID-19 samples originated in the United States, Italy and Spain. T cells, B-cell-depleted T cells, or PBMCs supplied cDNA or gDNA.

Libraries were prepared by immunoSEQ multiplex PCR; TCRdb keeps only in-frame clonotypes and omits some of them. The sample consists of 200,000 to 250,000 clones, roughly 85% of them appearing once. CDR3 length equals 15 residues. V trimming: 3 bases; J trimming: 8 bases; junction bases outside the gene matches: 8. In germline, CDR1 is MGHRA, CDR2 YSYEKL. Cohort placement rested on clinical history that participants reported themselves. The source material was PBMCs or T cells enriched from blood (not recorded which). V usage is TRBV4-1 and J usage is TRBJ1-4; 8 nucleotides match TRBD1. The receptor comes from a woman aged 40 to 49 with acute COVID-19. This chain's CDR3 is CASSQIDRGGEKLFF. In nucleotides, the CDR3 is TGCGCCAGCAGCCAGATAGACAGGGGTGGAGAAAAACTGTTTTTT.